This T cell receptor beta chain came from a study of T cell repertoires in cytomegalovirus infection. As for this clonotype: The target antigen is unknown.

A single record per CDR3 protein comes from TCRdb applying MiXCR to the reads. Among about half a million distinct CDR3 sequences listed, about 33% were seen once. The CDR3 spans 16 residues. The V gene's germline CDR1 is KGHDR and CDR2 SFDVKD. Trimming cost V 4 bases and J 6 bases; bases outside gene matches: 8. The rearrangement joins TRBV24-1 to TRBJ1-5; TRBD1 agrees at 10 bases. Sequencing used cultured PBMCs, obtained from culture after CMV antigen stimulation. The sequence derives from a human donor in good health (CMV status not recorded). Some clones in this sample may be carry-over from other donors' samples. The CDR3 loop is CATSDSGTGAGQPQHF. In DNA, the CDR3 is TGTGCCACCAGTGACTCCGGGACAGGGGCTGGTCAGCCCCAGCATTTT.